Below, 13 T cell receptor beta chains from the same sample are listed, as sequenced in a study of blood T cell repertoires in COVID-19. Using immunoSEQ multiplex PCR, the repertoire was profiled, and TCRdb retains in-frame clones only, with some absent. Among approximately 44,000 clones listed, 65% to 85% were seen once. Sample: peripheral blood. These receptors originate from a human donor in a cohort sampled during active COVID-19.

This clone showed up just a few times. The CDR3 sequence is CASSFGSSLNEQFF. The DNA for the CDR3 is TGCGCCAGCAGCTTTGGGTCTAGCCTCAATGAGCAGTTCTTC. The chain is built from TRBV5-1 and TRBJ2-1, with D perhaps TRBD2 (5 bases). The CDR3 has 14 amino acids. V was pared by 2 bases and J by 6 bases, with 12 bases between. In germline, CDR1 is SGHRS, CDR2 YFSETQ.

The J gene is TRBJ1-1, the V gene TRBV3-1 (or the pseudogene TRBV3-2); 8 nucleotides match TRBD1. Trimming took 4 bases from V and 2 from J; bases not matched to a gene: 9. The germline CDR1 and CDR2 sequences are LGHDT and YNNKEL (reference sequence). CDR3 length: 16 residues. This CDR3 is CASSPPRTGPNTEAFF. In DNA, the CDR3 is TGTGCCAGCAGCCCCCCCAGGACAGGGCCCAACACTGAAGCTTTCTTT.

The J gene is TRBJ2-1, the V gene TRBV6-2 or TRBV6-3; possible D gene TRBD2, 6 bases. The V end lost 3 bases, the J end lost 4 bases, and 16 bases lay between the germline ends. Germline V CDR1 and CDR2: MNHEY, SVGEGT. The CDR3 spans 16 residues. The CDR3 sequence: CASSYRPGELYNEQFF. Written as DNA, the CDR3 is TGTGCCAGCAGTTATCGTCCGGGGGAATTATACAATGAGCAGTTCTTC.

The chain employs TRBV6-6 and TRBJ2-1; perhaps TRBD2 as D (5 bases). The V end was cut by 2 bases, the J end by 6 bases, with 5 bases between. CDR1 MNHNY and CDR2 SVGAGI come from the germline V gene (reference sequence). This CDR3 contains 12 residues. The CDR3 nucleotides read TGTGCCAGCAGTTACGGACTCAATGAGCAGTTCTTC. It codes for CASSYGLNEQFF.

The chain combines TRBV9 with TRBJ1-2, with TRBD1 as a possible D gene (5 bases). This CDR3 region has 14 residues. Germline loops: CDR1 SGDLS, CDR2 YYNGEE. V lost 6 bases and J 8 bases, leaving 20 bases between the germline ends. The CDR3 region has the DNA TGTGCCAGCATTAGACTGGACACGGTGGGGGGCTACACCTTC. This gives the protein CASIRLDTVGGYTF.

The rearrangement joins TRBV2 to TRBJ1-2; 9 nucleotides align to TRBD1. Germline-derived CDR1 and CDR2 are SNHLY and FYNNEI. Trimming removed 11 bases from V and 9 bases from J; junction bases left unmatched: 13. The length of the CDR3 is 13 residues. The CDR3 nucleotides read TGTGCCGGCGGGACTTACAGGGGGCTGAGCTACACCTTC. Its translation: CAGGTYRGLSYTF.

The chain joins TRBV30 to TRBJ1-5, with D tentatively TRBD1 (5 bases). This CDR3 has 12 amino acids. CDR1 GTSNPN and CDR2 SVGIG come from the germline V gene (reference sequence). V was pared by 3 bases and J by 11 bases, with 14 bases between. The CDR3 coding sequence is TGTGCCTGGAGAGCCGGAGCGGGGGCCCAGCATTTT. Translating it yields CAWRAGAGAQHF.

The sample holds a few counts of this clone. The gene calls are TRBV6-5 and TRBJ1-2; TRBD1 aligns across 11 bases. This CDR3 region has 14 residues. Germline-derived CDR1 and CDR2 are MNHEY and SVGAGI. The ends lost 8 bases at V and 6 bases at J; junction bases unmatched: 8. The CDR3 reads CASSEDRGPDGYTF. CDR3 nucleotide sequence: TGTGCCAGCTCCGAGGACAGGGGGCCGGATGGCTACACCTTC.

The rearrangement joins TRBV5-1 to TRBJ2-1, with 7 nucleotides matching TRBD2. This CDR3 spans 16 amino acids. The ends lost 3 bases at V and 0 bases at J; junction bases unmatched: 6. In germline, CDR1 is SGHRS, CDR2 YFSETQ. DNA of the CDR3: TGCGCCAGCAGCTCAAGCGGGATAAGCTCCTACAATGAGCAGTTCTTC. This encodes CASSSSGISSYNEQFF.

The V call is TRBV10-3, the J call TRBJ1-1, with a tentative D call TRBD1 (6 bases). Between the trimmed V and J ends, which lost 0 bases and 5 bases, there was a span of 7 bases. The V gene's germline CDR1 is ENHRY and CDR2 SYGVKD. The CDR3 spans 13 residues. This CDR3 reads CAISESRGTEAFF. CDR3 in DNA: TGTGCCATCAGTGAGTCGAGGGGGACTGAAGCTTTCTTT.

V and J are TRBV28 and TRBJ1-2; TRBD1 might be the D (5 bases). The CDR3 is 14 amino acids. Germline CDR1 MDHEN, CDR2 SYDVKM. V lost 4 bases, J lost 8 bases, and 17 bases lay in between. The CDR3 coding sequence is TGTGCCAGCAGTTACCCGGGACTCTCTTTGGGCTACACCTTC. Protein product: CASSYPGLSLGYTF.

The rearrangement links TRBV15 to TRBJ2-2, with TRBD1 matching 9 bases. Germline V gene data show CDR1 as LNHNV and CDR2 as YYDKDF (reference sequence). The CDR3 has 17 amino acids. V dropped 5 bases and J dropped 4; count of bases not matched to a gene: 11. The CDR3 DNA reads TGTGCCACCAGCTCCCAGGGACAGGGAGGTTTCACCGGGGAGCTGTTTTTT. Its translation is CATSSQGQGGFTGELFF.

The chain links TRBV5-4 to TRBJ2-1; D is unclear. V dropped 0 bases and J dropped 5 bases, with 6 bases sitting between them. This CDR3 is built from 13 residues. CDR1 is SGHNT, CDR2 YYREEE, per germline (reference sequence). CDR3 in amino acids: CASSLGPNNEQFF. CDR3 nucleotide sequence: TGTGCCAGCAGCTTGGGCCCTAACAATGAGCAGTTCTTC. The variable domain in full, with the rest retrieved from reference TRBV5-4 and TRBJ2-1, is ETGVTQSPTHLIKTRGQQVTLRCSSQSGHNTVSWYQQALGQGPQFIFQYYREEENGRGNFPPRFSGLQFPNYSSELNVNALELDDSALYLCASSLGPNNEQFFGPGTRLTVL.